This is a list of T cell receptor beta chains from one sample in a study of blood T cell repertoires in COVID-19. Assay: immunoSEQ multiplex PCR; the TCRdb copy retains only in-frame clones and omits some. The sample comprises over 120,000 clones, approximately 90% of which are singletons, and around 2.9% rests with the top ten. What was sequenced was peripheral blood. These receptors originate from a man in his sixties with active or convalescent COVID-19. The CDR3 runs from the conserved cysteine through the conserved F or W. Each record gives: clone size, J gene, V gene, D gene, CDR3 length, CDR3 DNA, CDR3 protein. The D gene is left open where the match is weak. Where a row states a size, it is once, few, many or the class of an expanded clone; other rows omit it.

>-|TRBJ2-5|TRBV6-5|-|15
TGTGCCAGCAGTTCTGTAGCGGCTCCCGCTGAGACCCAGTACTTC
CASSSVAAPAETQYF
>-|TRBJ2-1|TRBV3-1/TRBV3-2|TRBD1|15
TGTGCCAGCAGAGTAGGACAGGGGGGTCCGGATGAGCAGTTCTTC
CASRVGQGGPDEQFF
>-|TRBJ2-3|TRBV7-3|TRBD1|16
TGTGCCAGCAGCTTAGTAGGGACAGGGGTATCAGATACGCAGTATTTT
CASSLVGTGVSDTQYF
>-|TRBJ2-3|TRBV30|-|13
TGTGCCTGGAGTCTAAGGGGTACAGATACGCAGTATTTT
CAWSLRGTDTQYF
>-|TRBJ1-5|TRBV28|-|14
TGCGCCGGGACACCCGCGGTGGGCAATCAGCCCCAGCATTTT
CAGTPAVGNQPQHF
>-|TRBJ1-2|TRBV7-9|TRBD1|16
TGTGCCAGCAGCCCAACGTACAGGGGGCGCGACTATGGCTACACCTTC
CASSPTYRGRDYGYTF
>-|TRBJ2-7|TRBV28|TRBD1|14
TGTGCCAGCAGTACAACAGGGGGCTTAGGGGAGCAGTACTTC
CASSTTGGLGEQYF
>-|TRBJ2-1|TRBV5-3|TRBD1|13
TGTGCCACCATAGGACAGGGCTGGGATGAGCAGTTCTTC
CATIGQGWDEQFF
>-|TRBJ1-4|TRBV19|-|16
TGTGCCAGTAGTATCTCGTCTCGGGGGAGCCGTGAAAAACTGTTTTTT
CASSISSRGSREKLFF
>-|TRBJ2-7|TRBV7-2|-|11
TGTGCCAGCAGAGATAGCTACGAGCAGTACTTC
CASRDSYEQYF
>once|TRBJ2-5|TRBV5-1|-|15
TGCGCCAGCAGCTTGTTGGCGGAATCCTCAGAGACCCAGTACTTC
CASSLLAESSETQYF
>-|TRBJ1-2|TRBV29-1|-|13
TGCAGCGTTGGTGCAGGGGCCGACTATGGCTACACCTTC
CSVGAGADYGYTF
>-|TRBJ1-1|TRBV6-6|TRBD1|12
TGTGCCAGCGGACAGGGGGCGGGTGAAGCTTTCTTT
CASGQGAGEAFF
>-|TRBJ2-7|TRBV27|TRBD1|15
TGTGCCAGCAAGGTGGGTCCGACAGGGGCCTACGAGCAGTACTTC
CASKVGPTGAYEQYF
>few|TRBJ2-7|TRBV28|TRBD2|13
TGTGCCAGCAGTTTCGCCGGGACGGGAGGGCAGTACTTC
CASSFAGTGGQYF
>once|TRBJ2-2|TRBV24-1|-|14
TGTGCCACCAGTGATGCACAATCGGGCGGGGAGCTGTTTTTT
CATSDAQSGGELFF
>once|TRBJ2-1|TRBV5-1|TRBD1|15
TGCGCCAGCAGCATAGGTCCCGGGACAGGGGTTTTTTTCTTCTTC
CASSIGPGTGVFFFF
>-|TRBJ2-4|TRBV28|TRBD1|11
TGTGCCAGCAGCGCCGGGACAGGGCCAGACTTC
CASSAGTGPDF
>-|TRBJ1-6|TRBV5-4|TRBD1|15
TGTGCCAGCAGCGGGGAGGACAGGATTGGTCCACCCCTCCACTTT
CASSGEDRIGPPLHF
>-|TRBJ1-1|TRBV9|-|15
TGTGCCAGCAGCGTAGGAGGAGTGGGGAACACTGAAGCTTTCTTT
CASSVGGVGNTEAFF
>-|TRBJ2-7|TRBV27|TRBD1|14
TGTGCCAGCAGTTTAGACAGGGGACGGAACGAGCAGTACTTC
CASSLDRGRNEQYF
>-|TRBJ2-3|TRBV7-2|TRBD2|15
TGTGCCAGCAGCTCAGGGACTAGCGGAACAGATACGCAGTATTTT
CASSSGTSGTDTQYF
>-|TRBJ1-3|TRBV19|-|14
TGTGCCAGTAGTCCCTCGAGTCCTGGAAACACCATATATTTT
CASSPSSPGNTIYF
>-|TRBJ2-5|TRBV3-1/TRBV3-2|-|11
TGTGCCAGCAGCCAGTTGGATAGCTTCTACTTC
CASSQLDSFYF
>once|TRBJ1-2|TRBV27|TRBD1|14
TGTGCCAGCAGTTCCAGGGGGCGCTTGGATGGCTACACCTTC
CASSSRGRLDGYTF
>-|TRBJ2-2|TRBV28|TRBD1|16
TGTGCCAGCAGTTGGGAACAGGGGAAGAACACCGGGGAGCTGTTTTTT
CASSWEQGKNTGELFF
>-|TRBJ1-2|TRBV6-5|-|16
TGTGCCAGCAGTTATACGGGGCAGGGCGGGAGAGGGGGCTACACCTTC
CASSYTGQGGRGGYTF
>-|TRBJ1-4|TRBV7-2|TRBD1|16
TGTGCCAGCAGCCATTCAGGGGGTGCAACTAATGAAAAACTGTTTTTT
CASSHSGGATNEKLFF
>many|TRBJ1-1|TRBV2|-|13
TGTGCCAGCAGTGTCGGGGAGAACACTGAAGCTTTCTTT
CASSVGENTEAFF